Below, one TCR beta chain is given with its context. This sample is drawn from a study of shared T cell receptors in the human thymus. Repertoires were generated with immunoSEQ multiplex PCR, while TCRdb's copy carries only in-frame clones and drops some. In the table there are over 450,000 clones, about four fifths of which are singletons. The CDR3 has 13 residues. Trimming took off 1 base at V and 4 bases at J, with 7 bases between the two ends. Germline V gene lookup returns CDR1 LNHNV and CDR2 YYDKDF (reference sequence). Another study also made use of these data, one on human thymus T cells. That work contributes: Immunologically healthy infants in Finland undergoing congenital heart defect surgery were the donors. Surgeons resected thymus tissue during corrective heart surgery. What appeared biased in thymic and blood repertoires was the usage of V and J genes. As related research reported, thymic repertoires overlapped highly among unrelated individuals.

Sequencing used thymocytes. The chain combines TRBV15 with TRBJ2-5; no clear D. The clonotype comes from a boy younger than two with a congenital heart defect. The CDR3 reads CATSRVKIETQYF. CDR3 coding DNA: TGTGCCACCAGCAGAGTCAAAATAGAGACCCAGTACTTC.